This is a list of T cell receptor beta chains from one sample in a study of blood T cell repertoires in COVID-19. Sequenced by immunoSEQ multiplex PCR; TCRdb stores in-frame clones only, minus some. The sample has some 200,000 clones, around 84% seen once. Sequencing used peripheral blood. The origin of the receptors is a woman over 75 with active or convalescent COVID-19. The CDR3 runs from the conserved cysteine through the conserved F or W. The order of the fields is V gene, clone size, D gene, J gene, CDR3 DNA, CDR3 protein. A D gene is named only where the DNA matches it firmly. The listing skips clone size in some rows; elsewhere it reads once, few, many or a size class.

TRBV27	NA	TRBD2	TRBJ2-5	TGTGCCAGCAGCCGACCGGGACTAGCAGAGACCCAGTACTTC	CASSRPGLAETQYF
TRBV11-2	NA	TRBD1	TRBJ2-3	TGTGCCAGCAGCTTCGACAGGGTGAGAGTGACAGATACGCAGTATTTT	CASSFDRVRVTDTQYF
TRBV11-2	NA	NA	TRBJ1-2	TGTGCCAGCAGCTTAGGTTACGAGGGCCCGGGCGGCTACACCTTC	CASSLGYEGPGGYTF
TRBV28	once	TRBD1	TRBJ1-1	TGTGCCAGCAGTTTATGGGGACAGGGGGCGAATGAAGCTTTCTTT	CASSLWGQGANEAFF
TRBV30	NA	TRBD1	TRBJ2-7	TGTGCCTGGAGTGTCGGGACAGTCAACTACGAGCAGTACTTC	CAWSVGTVNYEQYF
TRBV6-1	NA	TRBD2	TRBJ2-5	TGTGCCAGCAGTGAAGCGCGGACTAGCGGCTGGGAGACCCAGTACTTC	CASSEARTSGWETQYF
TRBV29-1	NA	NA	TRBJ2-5	TGCAGCGTTGGCGTAGCGGAAGAGACCCAGTACTTC	CSVGVAEETQYF
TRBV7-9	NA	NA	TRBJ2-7	TGTGCCAGCAAACCCTCAGGGCTCACTTACGAGCAGTACTTC	CASKPSGLTYEQYF
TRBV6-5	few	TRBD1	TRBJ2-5	TGTGCCAGCACTGGACCAGGGGGGACCCAGTACTTC	CASTGPGGTQYF
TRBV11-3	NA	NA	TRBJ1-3	TGTGCCAGCAGCAGGGGGTCTGGAAACACCATATATTTT	CASSRGSGNTIYF
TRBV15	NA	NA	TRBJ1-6	TGTGCCACCAGCAGAGATAAAGGGACAATACCCCTCCACTTT	CATSRDKGTIPLHF
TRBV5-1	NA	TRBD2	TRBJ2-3	TGCGCCAGCACTAGGGCTAGCGGGGGTGCAGATACGCAGTATTTT	CASTRASGGADTQYF
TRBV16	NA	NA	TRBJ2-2	TGTGCCAGCAGCCCCCAAGGGCACAGGCCGAACACCGGGGAGCTGTTTTTT	CASSPQGHRPNTGELFF
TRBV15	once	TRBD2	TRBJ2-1	TGTGCCACCAGCAGAGATCGGGGGGGCTATGAGCAGTTCTTC	CATSRDRGGYEQFF
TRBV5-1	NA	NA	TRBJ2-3	TGCGCCAGCAGCTCCCTACCTGGTTCGGATACGCAGTATTTT	CASSSLPGSDTQYF
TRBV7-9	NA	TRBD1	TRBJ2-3	TGTGCCAGCAGCCTCACAGGGGGCCGGGGGACAGATACGCAGTATTTT	CASSLTGGRGTDTQYF
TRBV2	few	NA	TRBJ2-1	TGTGCCAGCAGTCCTGACCAGGGCAATGAGCAGTTCTTC	CASSPDQGNEQFF
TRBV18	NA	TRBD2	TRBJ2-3	TGTGCCAGCTCACCCCGGGGACTAGCGGGGGGAGATACGCAGTATTTT	CASSPRGLAGGDTQYF